This entry lists 17 T cell receptor beta chains sequenced from one sample in a study of tumor-infiltrating lymphocytes in oesophageal squamous cell carcinoma. Using its own MiXCR run on the PCR reads, TCRdb lists one record per CDR3 protein. The sample comprises tens of thousands of distinct CDR3 sequences, more than 30% of which are singletons, and 30% to 45% rests with the top ten. Specimen: esophageal tumor tissue. These receptor sequences come from a male donor with esophageal squamous cell carcinoma.

This clonotype has a count of ten or more. The rearrangement uses TRBV7-9 and TRBJ1-2, with D tentatively TRBD1 (5 bases). There are 12 residues in the CDR3. Trimming shortened V by 5 bases and J by 7 bases, and 11 bases separated the two germline ends. The germline V gene has CDR1 SEHNR and CDR2 FQNEAQ (reference sequence). The CDR3 DNA follows: TGTGCCAGCAGCCCCGGGACGTTTGGCTACACCTTC. This encodes CASSPGTFGYTF.

Ten or more counts support this clonotype. J is TRBJ1-1 and V is TRBV10-3; D unclear. This CDR3 contains 14 residues. CDR1 and CDR2 from the germline V gene are ENHRY and SYGVKD. With 7 bases removed from V and 4 bases from J, the gap between germline ends came to 16 bases. The CDR3 coding sequence is TGTGCCATCACCTCGTCGGGATCGATCACTGAAGCTTTCTTT. It is translated as CAITSSGSITEAFF.

The rearrangement links TRBV7-6 to TRBJ2-5; possibly TRBD1 for D (6 bases). This CDR3 is built from 14 residues. The germline gives CDR1 SGHVS, CDR2 FNYEAQ. V dropped 5 bases and J dropped 3 bases, with 13 bases sitting between them. The CDR3 protein is CASSPNPGEETQYF. CDR3 in DNA: TGTGCCAGCAGCCCTAATCCAGGGGAAGAGACCCAGTACTTC.

This clonotype was counted many times. The genes are TRBV24-1 and TRBJ2-5; D may be TRBD1 (5 bases). TRBJ2-1 matches the DNA end more closely, so the J call is doubtful. The CDR3 has 15 residues. Germline V CDR1 and CDR2: KGHDR, SFDVKD. CDR3 loop: CATSAPGQRYNEQFF. The CDR3 DNA reads TGTGCCACCAGTGCCCCAGGGCAGAGGTACAATGAGCAGTTCTTC.

The rearrangement joins TRBV20-1 to TRBJ2-1, with 10 positions matching TRBD1. V lost 6 bases to trimming and J lost 10 bases; unmatched junction nucleotides: 15. Germline V gene sequence: CDR1 DFQATT, CDR2 SNEGSKA (reference sequence). This CDR3 comprises 15 residues. DNA of the CDR3: TGCAGTGCCATAGAGGGGGACAGGGGATTGTGGGAGCAGTTCTTC. This encodes CSAIEGDRGLWEQFF.

The CDR3 region has the DNA TGTGCCAGCAGCTCGAACCCGGCGGGAGGCACAGATACGCAGTATTTT. The encoded protein is CASSSNPAGGTDTQYF. The genes are TRBV11-2 and TRBJ2-3; 7 bases line up with TRBD2. The germline gives CDR1 SGHAT, CDR2 FQNNGV. The CDR3 has 16 amino acids. V gave up 4 bases and J gave up 1 base; unmatched junction bases: 8.

The chain joins TRBV12-3 or TRBV12-4 to TRBJ2-5; D gene ambiguous. The J call may be incorrect, as the DNA end agrees better with TRBJ2-7. The CDR3 is made up of 11 amino acids. CDR3: CASSLSDEQYF. The CDR3 bases are TGTGCCAGCAGTTTATCTGACGAGCAGTACTTC.

This sequence joins TRBV6-1 and TRBJ2-5; 10 nucleotides align to TRBD1. The tail of the sequence fits TRBJ2-7 better, so the J call may be wrong. Germline V lookup: CDR1 MNHNS, CDR2 SASEGT. The CDR3 contains 13 residues. The DNA for the CDR3 is TGTGCCAGCAGTGGACAGGGGGCTTTCGAGCAGTACTTC. This sequence encodes CASSGQGAFEQYF.

Concerning this clonotype: A much larger clone sits a single nucleotide away, making a read error possible. V usage is TRBV10-3 and J usage is TRBJ1-2; 9 positions agree with TRBD1. With V trimmed by 5 bases and J by 3 bases, 7 bases remained unmatched. This CDR3 comprises 15 residues. From germline, CDR1 is ENHRY and CDR2 SYGVKD. The CDR3 sequence is CAISWTGVADYGYTF. DNA for the CDR3: TGTGCCATCAGTTGGACAGGGGTGGCTGACTATGGCTACACCTTC.

This clonotype was observed many times. The chain has TRBV6-1 and TRBJ2-6; D remains unclear. With 6 bases removed from V and 1 base from J, the gap between germline ends came to 4 bases. Germline CDR1 reads MNHNS; CDR2 reads SASEGT. The CDR3 has 13 amino acids. The chain's CDR3 is CASRGSGANVLTF. The CDR3 region has the DNA TGTGCCAGCAGGGGGTCTGGGGCCAACGTCCTGACTTTC.

This clonotype was seen ten or more times. The chain employs TRBV6-1 and TRBJ2-7, with 12 bases lining up with TRBD2. Germline lookup yields CDR1 MNHNS and CDR2 SASEGT. Losses at the gene ends were 1 base for V and 4 bases for J; bases not matched to a gene: 2. CDR3 length: 15 amino acids. CDR3 residues: CASSEETSGSYEQYF. The CDR3 coding sequence is TGTGCCAGCAGTGAAGAGACTAGCGGGAGTTACGAGCAGTACTTC.

By share of the sample, this clonotype is large. The chain recombines TRBV7-9 with TRBJ2-7; a weak D match, TRBD1 (5 bases). Germline V gene lookup returns CDR1 SEHNR and CDR2 FQNEAQ (reference sequence). Trimming removed 5 bases from V and 5 bases from J, with 19 bases in between. CDR3 length: 15 residues. The CDR3 loop is CASSPLNLGVHEQYF. The CDR3 DNA sequence: TGTGCCAGCAGCCCGTTAAACCTAGGGGTCCACGAGCAGTACTTC.

The rearrangement uses TRBV7-2 and TRBJ2-1; the D gene could be TRBD1 or TRBD2 (5 bases each). V lost 1 base and J 8 bases, leaving 18 bases between the germline ends. This CDR3 is 16 amino acids long. Germline values: CDR1 SGHTA, CDR2 FQGNSA. As DNA, the CDR3 is TGTGCCAGCAGCTTAGGGCCACGGGGCACTGGAGATGAGCAGTTCTTC. Translating it yields CASSLGPRGTGDEQFF.

Only a few counts were recorded for this clonotype. This chain joins TRBV7-6 and TRBJ2-5, with D possibly matching TRBD1 (6 bases). Gene TRBJ2-7 matches the end of the DNA better, so the J call may be wrong. CDR1 and CDR2 (germline): SGHVS, FNYEAQ. The CDR3 has 19 residues. CDR3 amino acids: CASSSIRTLTGGRAYEQYF. The CDR3 bases are TGTGCCAGCAGCTCGATCCGTACCCTGACAGGTGGTAGGGCCTACGAGCAGTACTTC.

In its sample, this clonotype was seen many times. The chain links TRBV10-1 to TRBJ2-3, with TRBD1 as a possible D gene (6 bases). The germline V and J ends were trimmed by 4 bases and 6 bases, with 14 bases remaining between them. The CDR3 runs 14 residues. CDR1 is WNHNN and CDR2 is SYGVQD in the germline V gene (reference sequence). For the CDR3, the DNA is TGCGCCAGCAGTGTGGGGGCTATGGCTGATACGCAGTATTTT. Translated, it gives CASSVGAMADTQYF.

This clonotype was detected ten times or more. This chain uses TRBV27 with TRBJ2-1; no clear D gene. Germline CDR1 is MNHEY and CDR2 is SMNVEV (reference sequence). The length of the CDR3 is 14 residues. V lost 2 bases and J lost 3, with 8 bases in between. In DNA form, the CDR3 reads TGTGCCAGCAGTTTAGACTCCCTCTACAATGAGCAGTTCTTC. This encodes CASSLDSLYNEQFF.

About this clonotype itself: A much more abundant neighbour one base away suggests this may be a read error. The CDR3 protein is CASTRSARLYF. In nucleotides, the CDR3 is TGTGCCAGCACCAGGTCGGCTCGGCTGTACTTC. J is TRBJ2-5 and V is TRBV6-5; no definite D call. Looked up from germline, CDR1 is MNHEY and CDR2 is SVGAGI. This CDR3 is built from 11 residues. Trimming left V 7 bases short and J 13 bases short, with 16 bases between.